This T cell receptor beta chain was captured by sequencing in a study of OX40 agonist ivuxolimab in advanced cancers. Overall study context: Earlier treatment with anti-PD-1, anti-PD-L1 or anti-CTLA-4 was permitted, and 30% to 40% had received some.

People who had autoimmune disease history or systemic immunosuppression were excluded. Using immunoSEQ multiplex PCR, the repertoire was profiled, and TCRdb retains in-frame clones only, with some absent. Here the sample spans tens of thousands of clones, roughly 82% being singletons. From germline, CDR1 is MNHEY and CDR2 SMNVEV (reference sequence). V lost 6 bases and J 6 bases, leaving 12 bases between the germline ends. The CDR3 runs 13 residues. The sequence came from an adult with an advanced solid tumor such as melanoma, head and neck, liver or kidney cancer. The rearrangement joins TRBV27 to TRBJ1-5; D is perhaps TRBD1 (5 bases). This material consisted of CD4+ or CD8+ T cells sorted from blood, taken in a trial of the OX40 agonist ivuxolimab. The chain's CDR3 is CASRRQGSQPQHF. The CDR3 DNA reads TGTGCCAGCAGAAGGCAGGGAAGTCAGCCCCAGCATTTT.